This entry lists 22 T cell receptor beta chains sequenced from one sample in a study of post-analysis software for immune sequencing data. Study conclusions and caveats: Several TRBV segments were more frequent in patients than controls; TRBV5-6, TRBV5-1 and TRBV20-1 belonged to this group.

Researchers reported that TCR beta cDNA libraries carried unique molecular identifiers. TCRdb fed the PCR reads into MiXCR, producing one record per CDR3 protein. The table shows 150,000 to 200,000 distinct CDR3 sequences, with approximately 31% occurring only once. The antigens these receptors bind are not known. Sequenced sample: blood. The receptors here all came from a girl aged 5 to 17 with multiple sclerosis.

This clonotype was detected a few times. The V and J genes are TRBV19 and TRBJ1-1; 7 nucleotides agree with TRBD1. V dropped 7 bases and J dropped 4; count of bases not matched to a gene: 9. This CDR3 region has 14 residues. The germline V gene has CDR1 LNHDA and CDR2 SQIVND (reference sequence). The chain's CDR3 is CASTQTGRFTEAFF. DNA of the CDR3: TGTGCCAGTACCCAGACAGGGCGCTTCACTGAAGCTTTCTTT.

This clonotype was seen repeatedly, ten times or more. The chain recombines TRBV20-1 with TRBJ2-1; weak D call: TRBD2 (6 bases). This CDR3 region has 13 residues. V dropped 6 bases and J dropped 4 bases, with 13 bases sitting between them. Germline V gene data show CDR1 as DFQATT and CDR2 as SNEGSKA (reference sequence). CDR3 sequence (DNA): TGCAGTGCCTTAGCGGACCAGTACAATGAGCAGTTCTTC. Translated: CSALADQYNEQFF.

In its sample, this clonotype was seen a few times. The chain is built from TRBV24-1 and TRBJ2-3; TRBD1 agrees at 8 bases. Trimming at V came to 3 bases and at J to 4 bases, leaving 11 bases not matched to a gene. CDR1 is KGHDR and CDR2 is SFDVKD in the germline V gene. The CDR3 contains 17 residues. The CDR3 DNA reads TGTGCCACCAGTGATCCTGCCCGGACAGGGTCGCCAGATACGCAGTATTTT. It is translated as CATSDPARTGSPDTQYF.

The CDR3 sequence: CASSLGSDLNEKLFF. The CDR3, as DNA: TGCGCCAGCAGCTTGGGTTCAGATCTAAATGAAAAACTGTTTTTT. This chain uses TRBV5-1 with TRBJ1-4; D gene uncertain. Germline V lookup: CDR1 SGHRS, CDR2 YFSETQ. Trimming pared 0 bases from V and 5 bases from J, leaving 11 bases between. The CDR3 totals 15 residues.

This chain uses TRBV11-2 with TRBJ2-1; possible D gene TRBD2, 5 bases. The V gene's germline CDR1 is SGHAT and CDR2 FQNNGV. The CDR3 has 14 residues. Trimming removed 8 bases at V and 4 bases at J, with 15 bases between. CDR3 sequence (DNA): TGTGCCAGCGGCGAGCGCACGGGGTACAATGAGCAGTTCTTC. It codes for CASGERTGYNEQFF. Together with reference TRBV11-2 and TRBJ2-1, the CDR3 gives the full variable domain: EAGVAQSPRYKIIEKRQSVAFWCNPISGHATLYWYQQILGQGPKLLIQFQNNGVVDDSQLPKDRFSAERLKGVDSTLKIQPAKLEDSAVYLCASGERTGYNEQFFGPGTRLTVL.

This clonotype has at least ten counts. J is TRBJ1-2 and V is TRBV7-9, with D perhaps matching TRBD1 (6 bases). The CDR3 loop spans 15 amino acids. The V end was cut by 4 bases, the J end by 2 bases, with 14 bases between. CDR1 is SEHNR and CDR2 is FQNEAQ in the germline V gene (reference sequence). The CDR3 reads CASSSDRLQNYGYTF. The CDR3, as DNA: TGTGCCAGCAGCTCAGACAGGCTACAGAACTATGGCTACACCTTC.

Many counts were recorded for this clonotype. The chain joins TRBV6-1 to TRBJ1-2, with a possible D match to TRBD1 (6 bases). Trimming stripped 6 bases from V and 6 bases from J, with 32 bases between. The V gene's germline CDR1 is MNHNS and CDR2 SASEGT. The CDR3 has 19 amino acids. DNA of the CDR3: TGTGCCAGCAGAACGGATGGACAGATTTACTATGGCGCTGACAATGGCTACACCTTC. The encoded protein is CASRTDGQIYYGADNGYTF.

This clonotype was observed many times. CDR3: CASSLAGQGASGQETQYF. The DNA of the CDR3 is TGTGCCAGCAGTTTAGCGGGACAGGGGGCGAGTGGACAAGAGACCCAGTACTTC. V usage is TRBV12-3 or TRBV12-4 and J usage is TRBJ2-5; 12 nucleotides line up with TRBD1. V gave up 0 bases and J gave up 2 bases; unmatched junction bases: 7. CDR3 size: 18 residues.

This clonotype has a count of ten or more. CDR3 DNA: TGCAGTGCTAGCCCGTCGACTAGCGGGAGTTCCTACGAGCAGTACTTC. It codes for CSASPSTSGSSYEQYF. The rearrangement joins TRBV20-1 to TRBJ2-7, with 12 positions matching TRBD2. From germline, CDR1 is DFQATT and CDR2 SNEGSKA (reference sequence). Trimming removed 3 bases from V and 1 base from J; junction bases left unmatched: 7. This CDR3 has 16 residues.

This chain connects TRBV30 to TRBJ1-1, with D tentatively TRBD1 (5 bases). Trimming removed 2 bases at V and 1 base at J, with 8 bases between. The germline gives CDR1 GTSNPN, CDR2 SVGIG (reference sequence). The CDR3 is 13 residues long. The CDR3 reads CAWSRDSNTEAFF. DNA of the CDR3: TGTGCCTGGAGTCGGGACTCGAACACTGAAGCTTTCTTT.

This rearrangement joins TRBV18 to TRBJ1-2; 9 bases are shared with TRBD1. Losses at the gene ends were 8 bases for V and 5 bases for J; bases not matched to a gene: 12. Germline CDR1 is KGHSH and CDR2 is LQKENI. The CDR3 has 15 amino acids. The CDR3 nucleotides are TGTGCCAGCCCCAAGGGGGACAGGGCGGCGTATGGCTACACCTTC. Translating it yields CASPKGDRAAYGYTF.

This clonotype appeared a single time. A much larger clone lies a single base off, so this may be a read error. The rearrangement links TRBV9 to TRBJ2-5; 11 bases align to TRBD1. The CDR3 has 15 amino acids. Germline CDR1 reads SGDLS; CDR2 reads YYNGEE. The CDR3 here is CASSATDRGREIQYF. CDR3 nucleotides: TGTGCCAGCAGCGCCACGGACAGGGGGCGGGAGATCCAGTACTTC.

About this clonotype itself: This may stem from a read error, because a much larger clone lies one nucleotide away. The V and J genes are TRBV11-3 and TRBJ2-5; 8 nucleotides match TRBD1. Looked up from germline, CDR1 is SGHNT and CDR2 is YENEEA. CDR3 length: 14 amino acids. The V and J ends lost 5 bases and 5 bases, in that order; junction bases with no gene match: 7. The CDR3 DNA follows: TGTGCCAGCAGCCACCAGGACAGGGAGGAGACCCAGTACTTC. Translating it yields CASSHQDREETQYF.

This clonotype was seen at least ten times. This chain connects TRBV29-1 to TRBJ2-1; TRBD1 matches at 8 bases. Per germline, CDR1 SQVTM and CDR2 ANQGSEA. V dropped 7 bases and J dropped 10; count of bases not matched to a gene: 9. The CDR3 loop spans 12 amino acids. CDR3 sequence: CSGGQGAREQFF. The CDR3 DNA is TGCAGCGGTGGACAGGGAGCGAGGGAGCAGTTCTTC.

This clonotype showed up many times. J is TRBJ2-7 and V is TRBV7-9, with D tentatively TRBD2 (6 bases). CDR3 length equals 13 residues. With 5 bases removed from V and 5 bases from J, the gap between germline ends came to 13 bases. Germline V gene sequence: CDR1 SEHNR, CDR2 FQNEAQ (reference sequence). The CDR3 is CASSDSGSNEQYF. The CDR3 bases are TGTGCCAGCAGCGATTCCGGGAGTAACGAGCAGTACTTC.

This clonotype occurred a few times. The rearrangement joins TRBV12-3 or TRBV12-4 to TRBJ1-1; D perhaps matches TRBD1 (6 bases). Deletions cut 4 bases from V and 0 bases from J, with 12 bases between. The CDR3 has 15 amino acids. The CDR3 loop reads CASSYQGTLNTEAFF. In nucleotides, the CDR3 is TGTGCCAGCAGTTACCAAGGGACACTGAACACTGAAGCTTTCTTT.

The chain has TRBV27 and TRBJ2-7, with 7 bases identical to TRBD1. V lost 3 bases, J lost 2 bases, and 7 bases stayed unmatched. The germline gives CDR1 MNHEY, CDR2 SMNVEV (reference sequence). This CDR3 contains 15 residues. The CDR3 is CASSFTGAHAYEQYF. The CDR3 DNA reads TGTGCCAGCAGTTTTACAGGGGCCCACGCCTACGAGCAGTACTTC.

Notes on this clonotype: This may be a read error: a much more frequent sequence differs by one nucleotide. The rearrangement uses TRBV6-1 and TRBJ2-7; no definite D call. The V end was cut by 6 bases, the J end by 7 bases, with 10 bases between. Germline loops: CDR1 MNHNS, CDR2 SASEGT. This CDR3 has 11 amino acids. DNA of the CDR3: TGTGCCAGCAGAGATGTCCTTGAGCAGTACTTC. Amino acid sequence: CASRDVLEQYF.

About this clonotype itself: The junction differs from germline at one of its ends, possibly a read error. This chain links TRBV6-5 with TRBJ2-3, with D perhaps given as TRBD1 or TRBD2 (5 bases each). CDR1 MNHEY and CDR2 SVGAGI come from the germline V gene. The CDR3 extends over 16 amino acids. Written as DNA, the CDR3 is TGTGCCAGCACTCGAGGGGTGGGCAAGGGTCCAGATGCGCAGTATTTT. As protein: CASTRGVGKGPDAQYF.

As regards this clonotype: Just one base apart from a much larger clone, this may be a read error. The genes are TRBV4-1 and TRBJ2-5; the match to TRBD2 covers 8 bases. Germline V gene lookup returns CDR1 MGHRA and CDR2 YSYEKL. The CDR3 length is 15 residues. With V trimmed by 0 bases and J by 14 bases, 14 bases remained unmatched. This CDR3 reads CASSQDPGLAGEHYF. CDR3 coding DNA: TGCGCCAGCAGCCAAGACCCCGGACTAGCTGGGGAGCACTACTTC.

As regards this clonotype: The junction differs from germline at one of its ends, possibly a read error. The rearrangement uses TRBV5-6 and TRBJ2-6; D might be TRBD2 (6 bases). In germline, CDR1 is SGHDT, CDR2 YYEEEE. CDR3 length equals 13 residues. CDR3 sequence (DNA): TGTGCCAGCCGGGACTCTGGGGCCAACGTCGTGACTTTC. This sequence encodes CASRDSGANVVTF.

This clonotype was counted a few times. The chain carries TRBV12-3 or TRBV12-4 and TRBJ1-1; D uncertain. V was clipped by 3 bases and J by 5 bases, with 7 bases between them. The CDR3 is made up of 12 amino acids. CDR3 in amino acids: CASSLDWTEAFF. The CDR3 region has the DNA TGTGCCAGCAGTTTGGATTGGACTGAAGCTTTCTTT.